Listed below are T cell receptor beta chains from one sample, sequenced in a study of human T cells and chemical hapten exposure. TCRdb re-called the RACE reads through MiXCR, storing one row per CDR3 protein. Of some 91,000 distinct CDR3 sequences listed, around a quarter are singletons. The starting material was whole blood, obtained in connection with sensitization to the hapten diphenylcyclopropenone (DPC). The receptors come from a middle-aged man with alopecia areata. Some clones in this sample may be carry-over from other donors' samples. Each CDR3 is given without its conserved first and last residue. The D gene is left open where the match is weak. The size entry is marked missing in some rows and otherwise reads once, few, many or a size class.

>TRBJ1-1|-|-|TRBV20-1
SASGGGEAF
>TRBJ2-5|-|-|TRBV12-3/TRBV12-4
ASSLRTVQETQY
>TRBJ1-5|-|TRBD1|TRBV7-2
ASSSEGAIGNQPQH
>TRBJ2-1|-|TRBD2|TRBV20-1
SAWTSGSANEQF
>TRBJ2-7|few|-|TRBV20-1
SARNPTPGLTYEQY
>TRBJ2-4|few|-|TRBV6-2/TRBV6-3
ASSREPVQVPNIQY
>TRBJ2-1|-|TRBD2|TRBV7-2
ASSLVGGPGDYTGYNEQF
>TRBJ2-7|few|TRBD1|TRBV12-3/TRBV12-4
ASSTGGRFYEQY
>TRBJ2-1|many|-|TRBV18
ASSPLGDEQF
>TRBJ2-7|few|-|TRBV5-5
ASSPQGRGSSYEQY
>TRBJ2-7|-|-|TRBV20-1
SAETLAEQY
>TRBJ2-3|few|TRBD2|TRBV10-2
ASDEMASGVHTQY
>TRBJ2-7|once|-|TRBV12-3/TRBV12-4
ASSFSQVGSYEQY
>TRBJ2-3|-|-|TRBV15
ATSREVAAGILTDTQY
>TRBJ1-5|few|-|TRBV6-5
ASSTRSNQPQH
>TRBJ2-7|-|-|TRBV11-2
ASSSTGHEQY
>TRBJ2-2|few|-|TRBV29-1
SVEGNSPGLF
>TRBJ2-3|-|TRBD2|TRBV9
ASSVGALAGGPSWDTQY
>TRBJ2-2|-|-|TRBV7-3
ASSQGQTNTGELF
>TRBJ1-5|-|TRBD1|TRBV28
ASSSRGQGGNQPQH
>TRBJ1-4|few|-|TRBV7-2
ASSLLLAQGSEKLF
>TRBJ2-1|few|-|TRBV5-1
ASSLVSRDGGEQF
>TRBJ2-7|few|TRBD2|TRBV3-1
ASRTSGRTYEQY
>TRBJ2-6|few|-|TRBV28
ASSSGASGANVLT
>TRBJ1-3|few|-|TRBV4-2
ASSQVSAGSSGNTIY
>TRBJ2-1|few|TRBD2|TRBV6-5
ASSYSTRGGGRSGEQF